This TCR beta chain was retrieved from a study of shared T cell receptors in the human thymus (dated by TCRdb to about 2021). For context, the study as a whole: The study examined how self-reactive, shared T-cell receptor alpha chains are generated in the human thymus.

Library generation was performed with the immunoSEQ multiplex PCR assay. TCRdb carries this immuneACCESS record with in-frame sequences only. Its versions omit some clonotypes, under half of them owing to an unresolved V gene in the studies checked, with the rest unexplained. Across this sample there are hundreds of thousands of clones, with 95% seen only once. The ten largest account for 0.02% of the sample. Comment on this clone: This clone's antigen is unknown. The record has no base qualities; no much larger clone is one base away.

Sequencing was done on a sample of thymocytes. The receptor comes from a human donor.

This receptor carries the CDR3 CASAELAGEYQETQYF. The DNA sequence is as follows: TGTGCCAGCGCTGAACTAGCGGGAGAGTACCAAGAGACCCAGTACTTC. The V gene is TRBV27 and the J gene is TRBJ2-5, with TRBD2 identical over 11 junction bases. Trimming removed 8 bases from V and 0 bases from J; the gene matches leave 8 bases unexplained. Measured from the cysteine to the phenylalanine, the CDR3 is 16 residues long. The kept DNA is CDR3 alone, 48 bases in frame from the first base. CDR1 and CDR2 (MNHEY, SMNVEV) derive from the germline V gene (reference sequence).